This entry is about one T cell receptor (beta chain). The data originate from a study of blood T cell repertoires in COVID-19. Study in general: Sites in the United States, Italy and Spain provided acute and convalescent COVID-19 samples. Sources were T cells, B-cell-depleted T cells, or PBMCs; the material itself was cDNA or gDNA.

How the authors handled the data: Reference gene primer amplification gave nucleated cell count estimates. Generated by immunoSEQ multiplex PCR, the TCRdb table keeps only in-frame clones and is missing some. V, J and clone size derive from that table, while D and trimming were established from the DNA sequence. This sample has 200,000 to 250,000 clones, with around 83% found just once. Trimming shortened V by 3 bases and J by 9 bases, and 9 bases separated the two germline ends. The CDR3 totals 12 residues. The germline CDR1 and CDR2 sequences are MDHEN and SYDVKM. Input material: peripheral blood. The rearrangement joins TRBV28 to TRBJ2-1; unclear D gene. The TCR originated in a woman between 18 and 30 years old with acute or convalescent COVID-19. The chain's CDR3 is CASSFLNSEQFF. The CDR3 coding sequence is TGTGCCAGCAGTTTCCTCAACAGTGAGCAGTTCTTC.